This entry lists 19 T cell receptor beta chains sequenced from one sample in a study of blood T cell repertoires in COVID-19. Data came from immunoSEQ multiplex PCR; TCRdb stores just in-frame clones and leaves some out. The profile shows around 400,000 clones, 75% to 90% of them singletons. Sample: PBMCs or T cells enriched from blood (not recorded which). These receptors came from a woman between 45 and 60 years old who had recovered from COVID-19.

The V and J genes are TRBV2 and TRBJ2-5; D unclear. The germline V gene has CDR1 SNHLY and CDR2 FYNNEI. The V end lost 2 bases, the J end lost 1 base, and 14 bases lay between the germline ends. This CDR3 contains 16 residues. The CDR3 DNA follows: TGTGCCAGCAGTGAACTCAAGCCCCTTTTCCAAGAGACCCAGTACTTC. It translates to CASSELKPLFQETQYF.

The V gene is TRBV19, the J gene TRBJ2-2, with a weak D call TRBD1 (5 bases). V was trimmed by 6 bases and J by 5 bases, leaving 19 bases between them. Germline V gene data show CDR1 as LNHDA and CDR2 as SQIVND (reference sequence). CDR3 length: 16 amino acids. The CDR3 nucleotides are TGTGCCAGTAGGGCTGACAGTTCTAAACTAACCGGGGAGCTGTTTTTT. Translation gives CASRADSSKLTGELFF.

The chain uses TRBV5-4 and TRBJ1-1; 8 bases are a match to TRBD1. In germline, CDR1 is SGHNT, CDR2 YYREEE (reference sequence). This CDR3 has 17 amino acids. Trimming at V came to 6 bases and at J to 1 base, leaving 14 bases not matched to a gene. CDR3 in amino acids: CASTPSLGTGWNTEAFF. Written as DNA, the CDR3 is TGTGCCAGCACCCCTTCGCTGGGGACAGGTTGGAACACTGAAGCTTTCTTT.

The J gene is TRBJ1-5, the V gene TRBV3-1 (or the pseudogene TRBV3-2); a possible D gene is TRBD1 (6 bases). Germline lookup yields CDR1 LGHDT and CDR2 YNNKEL (reference sequence). There are 14 residues in the CDR3. The germline V and J ends were trimmed by 0 bases and 6 bases, with 9 bases remaining between them. The CDR3 loop is CASSQEGRGQPQHF. CDR3 sequence (DNA): TGTGCCAGCAGCCAAGAAGGCAGGGGTCAGCCCCAGCATTTT.

The chain recombines TRBV28 with TRBJ2-2; D may be TRBD2 (7 bases). The germline gives CDR1 MDHEN, CDR2 SYDVKM. Trimming took 3 bases from V and 7 from J, leaving 18 bases between them. The CDR3 sequence is 16 residues long. Here the CDR3 DNA reads TGTGCCAGCAGTTTTATCCTTGGGGGGGCAGGCGGGGAGCTGTTTTTT. Translating gives CASSFILGGAGGELFF.

The chain employs TRBV19 and TRBJ1-2; D is possibly TRBD1 (5 bases). CDR3 length equals 15 residues. The V end was cut by 2 bases, the J end by 4 bases, with 14 bases between. CDR1 and CDR2 from the germline V gene are LNHDA and SQIVND (reference sequence). The CDR3 sequence is CASSIQGATPYGYTF. Here the CDR3 DNA reads TGTGCCAGTAGTATACAGGGCGCTACCCCCTATGGCTACACCTTC.

This sequence joins TRBV19 and TRBJ1-1; no reliable D call. V was clipped by 7 bases and J by 5 bases, with 14 bases between them. The CDR3 has 13 amino acids. Germline V gene lookup returns CDR1 LNHDA and CDR2 SQIVND (reference sequence). The CDR3 region has the DNA TGTGCCAGTAAGTGTGGGGAGTGTACTGAAGCTTTCTTT. This translates into CASKCGECTEAFF. Full variable domain (missing parts from reference TRBV19 and TRBJ1-1): DGGITQSPKYLFRKEGQNVTLSCEQNLNHDAMYWYRQDPGQGLRLIYYSQIVNDFQKGDIAEGYSVSREKKESFPLTVTSAQKNPTAFYLCASKCGECTEAFFGQGTRLTVV.

The chain is built from TRBV7-9 and TRBJ2-7, with 8 positions matching TRBD2. The CDR3 has 16 amino acids. V was clipped by 5 bases and J by 3 bases; unmatched bases: 12. Germline V gene sequence: CDR1 SEHNR, CDR2 FQNEAQ (reference sequence). The CDR3: CASSPGGALLFYEQYF. The CDR3 DNA reads as TGTGCCAGCAGCCCCGGGGGGGCACTCCTGTTCTACGAGCAGTACTTC.

V usage is TRBV6-2 or TRBV6-3 and J usage is TRBJ2-7, with 7 bases fitting TRBD2. CDR1 is MNHEY, CDR2 SVGEGT, per germline. This CDR3 spans 15 amino acids. Trimming at V came to 0 bases and at J to 3 bases, leaving 5 bases not matched to a gene. The CDR3 DNA follows: TGTGCCAGCAGTTACTCCCAGCGGGATTTCTACGAGCAGTACTTC. This codes for CASSYSQRDFYEQYF.

This clone was found a few times. The chain couples TRBV6-5 to TRBJ2-7; possible D gene TRBD1, 5 bases. Between the trimmed V and J ends, which lost 2 bases and 2 bases, there was a span of 13 bases. Germline-derived CDR1 and CDR2 are MNHEY and SVGAGI. The CDR3 is made up of 15 amino acids. In DNA, the CDR3 is TGTGCCAGCAGTTACGGGGCGGAGCTTACCTACGAGCAGTACTTC. Its protein product is CASSYGAELTYEQYF.

This rearrangement joins TRBV5-4 to TRBJ2-1; D might be TRBD1 (5 bases). The CDR3 consists of 14 residues. CDR1 and CDR2 from the germline V gene are SGHNT and YYREEE (reference sequence). Trimming stripped 3 bases from V and 6 bases from J, with 13 bases between. The CDR3 DNA follows: TGTGCCAGCAGCTCCTCTGGCAGGGCCAATGAGCAGTTCTTC. Translation: CASSSSGRANEQFF.

V is TRBV5-1 and J is TRBJ1-4, with a weak D call TRBD1 (5 bases). Germline CDR1 reads SGHRS; CDR2 reads YFSETQ. The CDR3 length is 14 residues. V was pared by 1 base and J by 7 bases, with 11 bases between. Written as DNA, the CDR3 is TGCGCCAGCAGCTTGAACCCGGGGGGTGAAAAACTGTTTTTT. As protein: CASSLNPGGEKLFF.

As regards this clone: Other DNA variants within this sample encode the same CDR3. This chain links TRBV5-1 with TRBJ2-2, with TRBD2 matching 7 bases. V shed 4 bases and J 0 bases; nucleotides not matched to a gene: 3. The CDR3 sequence is 15 residues long. Germline CDR1 is SGHRS and CDR2 is YFSETQ. The CDR3 protein is CASSPGTTNTGELFF. In DNA form, the CDR3 reads TGCGCCAGCAGCCCCGGGACTACGAACACCGGGGAGCTGTTTTTT.

The chain combines TRBV5-1 with TRBJ2-1; 16 nucleotides match TRBD2. From germline, CDR1 is SGHRS and CDR2 YFSETQ. J gave up 0 bases and V 6 bases, and 12 bases lay outside the gene matches. There are 20 residues in the CDR3. DNA for the CDR3: TGCGCCAGCACCTACCTGGGACTAGCGGGAGGGCCGTTCTCCTACAATGAGCAGTTCTTC. It translates to CASTYLGLAGGPFSYNEQFF.

The CDR3 DNA sequence: TGTGCCAGCAGCCCTACCCCGCTCCCTAATGAAAAACTGTTTTTT. It encodes CASSPTPLPNEKLFF. The V and J genes are TRBV11-3 and TRBJ1-4, with D unclear. Trimming pared 5 bases from V and 3 bases from J, leaving 13 bases between. CDR1 is SGHNT and CDR2 is YENEEA in the germline V gene. This CDR3 region has 15 residues. The full variable domain, with the rest looked up from reference TRBV11-3 and TRBJ1-4, is EAGVVQSPRYKIIEKKQPVAFWCNPISGHNTLYWYLQNLGQGPELLIRYENEEAVDDSQLPKDRFSAERLKGVDSTLKIQPAELGDSAVYLCASSPTPLPNEKLFFGSGTQLSVL.

CDR3 residues: CASSLTPTGNYGYTF. In nucleotides, the CDR3 is TGTGCCAGCAGTTTAACCCCAACAGGGAATTATGGCTACACCTTC. J is TRBJ1-2 and V is TRBV27, with D perhaps matching TRBD1 (6 bases). Trimming removed 2 bases from V and 5 bases from J, with 15 bases in between. The CDR3 runs to 15 residues. Looked up from germline, CDR1 is MNHEY and CDR2 is SMNVEV (reference sequence).

Comment on this clone: Mismatch with germline at one junction end may stem from a read error. This chain links TRBV11-2 with TRBJ1-2, with 7 bases fitting TRBD1. The CDR3 is 13 amino acids. Germline CDR1 reads SGHAT; CDR2 reads FQNNGV. CDR3: CASSLGLETGNVF. CDR3 bases: TGTGCCAGCAGCTTAGGACTGGAGACAGGGAATGTTTTC.

The DNA for the CDR3 is TGTGCCTGGAGTGAACAAGGACAGAGGGCTTTCTTT. Translated, it gives CAWSEQGQRAFF. The rearrangement uses TRBV30 and TRBJ1-1; D is perhaps TRBD1 (6 bases). Trimming cost V 1 base and J 11 bases, with 14 bases left between them. Looked up from germline, CDR1 is GTSNPN and CDR2 is SVGIG (reference sequence). The CDR3 has 12 residues. Variable domain in full (rest from reference TRBV30 and TRBJ1-1): SQTIHQWPATLVQPVGSPLSLECTVEGTSNPNLYWYRQAAGRGLQLLFYSVGIGQISSEVPQNLSASRPQDRQFILSSKKLLLSDSGFYLCAWSEQGQRAFFGQGTRLTVV.

The chain couples TRBV5-6 to TRBJ1-2, with 11 bases fitting TRBD1. Trimming at V came to 4 bases and at J to 3 bases, leaving 5 bases not matched to a gene. CDR1 and CDR2 (germline): SGHDT, YYEEEE. The CDR3 covers 15 residues. CDR3 residues: CASSPGTGGHYGYTF. For the CDR3, the DNA is TGTGCCAGCAGCCCCGGGACAGGGGGGCACTATGGCTACACCTTC.